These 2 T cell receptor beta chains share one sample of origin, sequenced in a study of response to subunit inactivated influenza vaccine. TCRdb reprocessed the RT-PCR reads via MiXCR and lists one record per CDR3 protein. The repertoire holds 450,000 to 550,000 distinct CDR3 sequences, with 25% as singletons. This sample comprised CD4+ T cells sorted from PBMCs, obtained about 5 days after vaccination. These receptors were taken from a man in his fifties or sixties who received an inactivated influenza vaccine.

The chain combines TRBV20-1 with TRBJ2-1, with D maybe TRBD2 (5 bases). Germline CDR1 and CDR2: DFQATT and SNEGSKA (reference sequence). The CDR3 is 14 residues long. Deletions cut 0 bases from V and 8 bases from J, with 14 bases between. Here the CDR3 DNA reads TGCAGTGCTAGAGATGAGGGCAGGTGGGATGAGCAGTTCTTC. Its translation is CSARDEGRWDEQFF.

CDR3 protein: CSAPQGAALRGDTQYF. CDR3 sequence (DNA): TGCAGTGCTCCCCAAGGGGCGGCTTTGAGGGGGGATACGCAGTATTTT. J is TRBJ2-3 and V is TRBV20-1; a possible D gene is TRBD1 (6 bases). Germline V gene lookup returns CDR1 DFQATT and CDR2 SNEGSKA (reference sequence). V lost 5 bases to trimming and J lost 6 bases, with 24 bases between them. CDR3 length: 16 amino acids.